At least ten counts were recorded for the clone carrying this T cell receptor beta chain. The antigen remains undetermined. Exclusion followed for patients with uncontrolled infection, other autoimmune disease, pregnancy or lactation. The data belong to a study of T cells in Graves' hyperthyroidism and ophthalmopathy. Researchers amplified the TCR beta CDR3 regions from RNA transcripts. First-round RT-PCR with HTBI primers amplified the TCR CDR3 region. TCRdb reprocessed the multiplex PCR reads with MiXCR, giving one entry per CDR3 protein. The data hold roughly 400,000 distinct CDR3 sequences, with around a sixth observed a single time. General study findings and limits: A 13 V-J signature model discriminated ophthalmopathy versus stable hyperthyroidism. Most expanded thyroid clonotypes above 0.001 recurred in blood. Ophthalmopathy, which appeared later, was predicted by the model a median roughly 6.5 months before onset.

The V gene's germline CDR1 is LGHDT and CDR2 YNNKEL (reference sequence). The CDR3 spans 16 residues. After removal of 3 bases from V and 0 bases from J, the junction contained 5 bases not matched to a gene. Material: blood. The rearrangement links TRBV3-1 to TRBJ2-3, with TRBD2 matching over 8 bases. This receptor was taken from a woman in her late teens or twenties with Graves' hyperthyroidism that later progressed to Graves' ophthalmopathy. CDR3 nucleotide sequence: TGTGCCAGCAGCCATCAAGGGACTAGAAGCACAGATACGCAGTATTTT. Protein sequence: CASSHQGTRSTDTQYF.